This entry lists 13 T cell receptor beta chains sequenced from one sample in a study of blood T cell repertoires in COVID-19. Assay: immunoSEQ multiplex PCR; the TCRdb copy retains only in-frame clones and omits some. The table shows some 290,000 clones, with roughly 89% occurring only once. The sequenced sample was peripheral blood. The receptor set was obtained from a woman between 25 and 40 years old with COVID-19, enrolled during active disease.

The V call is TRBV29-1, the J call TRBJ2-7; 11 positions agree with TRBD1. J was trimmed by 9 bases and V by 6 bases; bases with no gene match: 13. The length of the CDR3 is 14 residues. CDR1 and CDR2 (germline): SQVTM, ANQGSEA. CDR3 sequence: CSVGTGGYSSGQYF. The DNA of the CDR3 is TGCAGCGTGGGGACAGGGGGATACTCGAGTGGGCAGTACTTC.

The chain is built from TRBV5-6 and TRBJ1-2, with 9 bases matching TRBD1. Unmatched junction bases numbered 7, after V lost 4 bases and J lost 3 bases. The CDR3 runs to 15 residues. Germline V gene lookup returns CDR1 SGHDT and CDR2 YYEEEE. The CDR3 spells CASSRRDREDYGYTF. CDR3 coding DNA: TGTGCCAGCAGCAGACGGGACAGGGAGGACTATGGCTACACCTTC.

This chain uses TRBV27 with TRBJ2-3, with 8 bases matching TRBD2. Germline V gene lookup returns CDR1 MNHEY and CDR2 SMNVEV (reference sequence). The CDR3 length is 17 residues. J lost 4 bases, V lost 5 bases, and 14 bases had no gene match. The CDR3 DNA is TGTGCCAGCAGTCCTCGGGGCGGGGGGAGTTTGGCAGATACGCAGTATTTT. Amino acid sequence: CASSPRGGGSLADTQYF.

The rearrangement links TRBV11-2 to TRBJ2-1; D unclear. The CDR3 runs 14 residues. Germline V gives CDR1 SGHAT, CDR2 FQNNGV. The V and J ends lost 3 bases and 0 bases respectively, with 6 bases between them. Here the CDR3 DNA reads TGTGCCAGCAGCTTTCTGAGCTCCTACAATGAGCAGTTCTTC. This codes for CASSFLSSYNEQFF.

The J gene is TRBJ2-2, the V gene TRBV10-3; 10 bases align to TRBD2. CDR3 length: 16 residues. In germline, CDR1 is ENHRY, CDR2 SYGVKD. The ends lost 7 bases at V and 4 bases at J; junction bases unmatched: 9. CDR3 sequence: CAIKMSGGGSTGELFF. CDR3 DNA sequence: TGTGCCATCAAGATGAGCGGGGGGGGTTCCACCGGGGAGCTGTTTTTT.

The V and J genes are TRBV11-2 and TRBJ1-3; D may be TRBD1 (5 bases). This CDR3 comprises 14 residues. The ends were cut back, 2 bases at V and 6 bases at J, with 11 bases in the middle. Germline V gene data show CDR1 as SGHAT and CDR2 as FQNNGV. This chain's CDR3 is CASSLLGQVNTIYF. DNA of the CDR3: TGTGCCAGCAGCTTACTCGGACAAGTAAACACCATATATTTT.

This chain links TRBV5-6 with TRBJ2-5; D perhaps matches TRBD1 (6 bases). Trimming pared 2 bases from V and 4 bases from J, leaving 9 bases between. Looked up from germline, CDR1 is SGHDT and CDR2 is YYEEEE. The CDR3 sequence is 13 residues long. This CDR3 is CASSFVRGETQYF. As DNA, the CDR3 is TGTGCCAGCAGCTTCGTCAGGGGAGAGACCCAGTACTTC.

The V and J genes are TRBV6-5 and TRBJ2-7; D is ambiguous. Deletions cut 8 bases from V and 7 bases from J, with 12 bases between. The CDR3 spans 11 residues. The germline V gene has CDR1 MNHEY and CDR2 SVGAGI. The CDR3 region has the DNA TGTGCCAGCGGCCTAGGAAGGGAGCAGTACTTC. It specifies CASGLGREQYF.

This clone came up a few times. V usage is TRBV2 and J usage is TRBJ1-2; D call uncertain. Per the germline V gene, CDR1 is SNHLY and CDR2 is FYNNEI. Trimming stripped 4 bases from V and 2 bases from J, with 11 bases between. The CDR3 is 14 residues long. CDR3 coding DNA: TGTGCCAGCAGTGGGTTGGGAGGAAACTATGGCTACACCTTC. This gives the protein CASSGLGGNYGYTF.

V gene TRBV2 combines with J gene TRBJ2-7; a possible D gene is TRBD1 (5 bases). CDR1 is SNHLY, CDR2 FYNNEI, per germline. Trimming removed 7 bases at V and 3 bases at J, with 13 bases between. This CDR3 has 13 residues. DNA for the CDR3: TGTGCCAGCACCGAGACAGCCCACTACGAGCAGTACTTC. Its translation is CASTETAHYEQYF.

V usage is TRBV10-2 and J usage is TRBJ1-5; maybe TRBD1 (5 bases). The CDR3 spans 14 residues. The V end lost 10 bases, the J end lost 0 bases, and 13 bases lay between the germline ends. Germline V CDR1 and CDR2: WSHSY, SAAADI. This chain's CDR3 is CATWGQGSNQPQHF. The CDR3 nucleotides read TGCGCCACCTGGGGTCAGGGTAGCAATCAGCCCCAGCATTTT.

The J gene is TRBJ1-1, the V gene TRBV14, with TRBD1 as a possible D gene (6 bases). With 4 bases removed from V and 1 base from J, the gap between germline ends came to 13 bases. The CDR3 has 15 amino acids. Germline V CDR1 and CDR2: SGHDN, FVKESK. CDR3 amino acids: CASSRLTGSNTEAFF. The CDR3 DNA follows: TGTGCCAGCAGCCGACTGACAGGATCGAACACTGAAGCTTTCTTT.

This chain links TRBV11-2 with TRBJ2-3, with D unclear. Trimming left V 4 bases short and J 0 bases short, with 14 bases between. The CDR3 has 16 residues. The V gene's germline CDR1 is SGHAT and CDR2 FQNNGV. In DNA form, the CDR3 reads TGTGCCAGCAGCTCCTATACCTACGTAAGCACAGATACGCAGTATTTT. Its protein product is CASSSYTYVSTDTQYF.